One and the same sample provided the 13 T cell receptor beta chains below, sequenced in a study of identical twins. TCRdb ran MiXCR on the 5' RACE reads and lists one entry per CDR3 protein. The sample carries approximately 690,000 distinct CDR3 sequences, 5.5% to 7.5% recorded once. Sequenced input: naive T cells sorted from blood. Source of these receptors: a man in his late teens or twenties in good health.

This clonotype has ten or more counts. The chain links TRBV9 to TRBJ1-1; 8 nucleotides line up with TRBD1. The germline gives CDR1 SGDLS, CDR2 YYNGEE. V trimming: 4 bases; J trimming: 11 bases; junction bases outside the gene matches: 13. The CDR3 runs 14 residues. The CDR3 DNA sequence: TGTGCCAGCAGCAGCAGCCGGGCAGGGGGCTGGGCTTTCTTT. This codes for CASSSSRAGGWAFF.

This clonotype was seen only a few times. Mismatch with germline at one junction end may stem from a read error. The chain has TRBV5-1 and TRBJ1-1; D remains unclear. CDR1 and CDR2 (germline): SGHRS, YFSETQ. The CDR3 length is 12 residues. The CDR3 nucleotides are TGCGCCAGCAGCCCTCTGGGTGGTAGTCCTTACTTT. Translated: CASSPLGGSPYF.

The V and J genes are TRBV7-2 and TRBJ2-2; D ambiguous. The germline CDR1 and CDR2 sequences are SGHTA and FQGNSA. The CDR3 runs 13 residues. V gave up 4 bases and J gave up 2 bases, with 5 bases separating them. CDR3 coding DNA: TGTGCCAGCAGCTCAATAAACACCGGGGAGCTGTTTTTT. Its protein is CASSSINTGELFF. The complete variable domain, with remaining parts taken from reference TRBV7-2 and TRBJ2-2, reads GAGVSQSPSNKVTEKGKDVELRCDPISGHTALYWYRQSLGQGLEFLIYFQGNSAPDKSGLPSDRFSAERTGGSVSTLTIQRTQQEDSAVYLCASSSINTGELFFGEGSRLTVL.

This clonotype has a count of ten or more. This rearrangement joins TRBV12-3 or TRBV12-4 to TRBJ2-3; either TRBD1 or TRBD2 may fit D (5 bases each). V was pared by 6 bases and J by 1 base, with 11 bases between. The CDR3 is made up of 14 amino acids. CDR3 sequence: CASSLGVGTDTQYF. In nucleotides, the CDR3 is TGTGCCAGCAGCTTGGGGGTAGGCACAGATACGCAGTATTTT.

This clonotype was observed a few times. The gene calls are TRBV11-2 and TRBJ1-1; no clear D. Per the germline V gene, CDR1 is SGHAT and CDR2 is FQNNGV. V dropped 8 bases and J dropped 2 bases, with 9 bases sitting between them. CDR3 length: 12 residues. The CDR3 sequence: CASSTVNTEAFF. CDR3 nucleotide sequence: TGTGCCAGCTCGACGGTTAACACTGAAGCTTTCTTT.

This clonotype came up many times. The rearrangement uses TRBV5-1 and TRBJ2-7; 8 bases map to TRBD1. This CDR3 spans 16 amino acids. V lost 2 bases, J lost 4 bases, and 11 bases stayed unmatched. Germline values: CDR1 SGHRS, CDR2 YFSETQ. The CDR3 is CASSLKSAGQAYEQYF. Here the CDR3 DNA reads TGCGCCAGCAGCTTAAAGTCTGCGGGACAGGCATACGAGCAGTACTTC.

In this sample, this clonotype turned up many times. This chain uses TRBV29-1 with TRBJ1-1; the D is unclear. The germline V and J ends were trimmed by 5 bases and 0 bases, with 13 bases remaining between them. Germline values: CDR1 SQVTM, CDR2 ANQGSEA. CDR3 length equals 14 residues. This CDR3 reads CSVNTATLNTEAFF. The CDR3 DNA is TGCAGCGTTAATACGGCGACGCTGAACACTGAAGCTTTCTTT.

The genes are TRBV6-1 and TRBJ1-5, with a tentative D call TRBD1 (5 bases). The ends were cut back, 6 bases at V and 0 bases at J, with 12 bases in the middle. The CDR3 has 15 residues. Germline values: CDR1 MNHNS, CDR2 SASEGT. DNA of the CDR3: TGTGCCAGCAGGAAACAGGTTTATAGCAATCAGCCCCAGCATTTT. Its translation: CASRKQVYSNQPQHF.

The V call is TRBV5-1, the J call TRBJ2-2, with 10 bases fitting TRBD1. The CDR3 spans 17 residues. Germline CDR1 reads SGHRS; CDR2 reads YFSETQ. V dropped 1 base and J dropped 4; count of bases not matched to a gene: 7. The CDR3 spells CASSLSPGTGVTGELFF. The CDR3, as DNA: TGCGCCAGCAGCTTGTCTCCCGGGACAGGGGTCACCGGGGAGCTGTTTTTT. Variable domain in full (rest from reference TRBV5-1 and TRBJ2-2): KAGVTQTPRYLIKTRGQQVTLSCSPISGHRSVSWYQQTPGQGLQFLFEYFSETQRNKGNFPGRFSGRQFSNSRSEMNVSTLELGDSALYLCASSLSPGTGVTGELFFGEGSRLTVL.

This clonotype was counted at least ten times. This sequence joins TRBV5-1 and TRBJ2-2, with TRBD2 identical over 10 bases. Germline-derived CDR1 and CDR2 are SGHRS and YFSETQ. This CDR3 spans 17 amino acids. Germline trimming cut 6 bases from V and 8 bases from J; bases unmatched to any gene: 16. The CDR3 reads CASTTYPSGGFVGELFF. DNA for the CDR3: TGCGCCAGCACTACCTACCCTAGCGGGGGTTTCGTGGGGGAGCTGTTTTTT.

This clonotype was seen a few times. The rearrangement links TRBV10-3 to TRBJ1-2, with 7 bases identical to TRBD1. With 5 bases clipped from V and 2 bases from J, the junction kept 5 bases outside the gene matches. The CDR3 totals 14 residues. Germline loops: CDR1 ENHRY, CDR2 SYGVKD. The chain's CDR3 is CAISPGQANYGYTF. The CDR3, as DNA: TGTGCCATCAGTCCCGGACAGGCGAACTATGGCTACACCTTC.

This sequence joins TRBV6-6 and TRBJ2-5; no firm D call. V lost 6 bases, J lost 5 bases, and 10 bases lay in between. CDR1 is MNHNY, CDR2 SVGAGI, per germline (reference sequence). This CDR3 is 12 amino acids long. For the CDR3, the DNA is TGTGCCAGCAGGTGGTCTAAGGAGACCCAGTACTTC. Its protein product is CASRWSKETQYF.

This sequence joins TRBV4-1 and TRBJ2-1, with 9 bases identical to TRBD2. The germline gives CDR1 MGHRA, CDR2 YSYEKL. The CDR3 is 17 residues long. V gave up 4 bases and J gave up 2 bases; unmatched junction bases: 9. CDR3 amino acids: CASSPTPGLAAYNEQFF. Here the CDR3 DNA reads TGCGCCAGCAGCCCTACGCCGGGACTAGCCGCCTACAATGAGCAGTTCTTC.